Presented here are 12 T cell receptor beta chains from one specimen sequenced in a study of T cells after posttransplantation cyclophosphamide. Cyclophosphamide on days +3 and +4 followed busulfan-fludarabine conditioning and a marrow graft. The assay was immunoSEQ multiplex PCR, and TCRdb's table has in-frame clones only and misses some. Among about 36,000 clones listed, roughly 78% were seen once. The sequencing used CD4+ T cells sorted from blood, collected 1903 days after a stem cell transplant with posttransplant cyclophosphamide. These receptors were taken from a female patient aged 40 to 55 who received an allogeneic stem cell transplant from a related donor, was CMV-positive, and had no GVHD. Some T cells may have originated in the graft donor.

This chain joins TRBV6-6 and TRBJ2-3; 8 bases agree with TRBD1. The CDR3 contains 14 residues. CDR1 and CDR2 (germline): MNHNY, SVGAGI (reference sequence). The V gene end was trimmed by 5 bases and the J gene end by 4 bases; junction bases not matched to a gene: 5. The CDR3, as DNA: TGTGCCAGCAGTACAGGGGGTAGCGCAGATACGCAGTATTTT. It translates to CASSTGGSADTQYF.

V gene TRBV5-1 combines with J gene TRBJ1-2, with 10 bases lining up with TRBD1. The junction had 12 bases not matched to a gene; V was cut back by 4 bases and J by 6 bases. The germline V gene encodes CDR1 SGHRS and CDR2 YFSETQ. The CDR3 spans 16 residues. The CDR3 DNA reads TGCGCCAGCAGCACCGACAGGGGGCGTCTCGATAATGGCTACACCTTC. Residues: CASSTDRGRLDNGYTF.

CDR3 region: CASSWGGSVQYF. CDR3 bases: TGTGCCAGCAGTTGGGGGGGATCGGTTCAGTACTTC. The chain carries TRBV28 and TRBJ2-4; 7 nucleotides align to TRBD2. Per germline, CDR1 MDHEN and CDR2 SYDVKM. The CDR3 consists of 12 residues. Trimming removed 4 bases from V and 11 bases from J; junction bases left unmatched: 5.

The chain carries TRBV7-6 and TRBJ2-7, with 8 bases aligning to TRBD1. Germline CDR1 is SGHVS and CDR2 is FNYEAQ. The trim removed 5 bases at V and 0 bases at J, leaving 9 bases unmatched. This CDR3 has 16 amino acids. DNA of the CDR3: TGTGCCAGCAGCCCCGTACGGACAGGGCGCTCCTACGAGCAGTACTTC. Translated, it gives CASSPVRTGRSYEQYF.

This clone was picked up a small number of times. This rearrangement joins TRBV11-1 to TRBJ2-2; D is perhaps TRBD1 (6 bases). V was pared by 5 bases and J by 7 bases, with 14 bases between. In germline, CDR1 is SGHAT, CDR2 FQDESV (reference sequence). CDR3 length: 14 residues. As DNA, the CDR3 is TGTGCCAGCAGCCCTACCCGAGGGGGCGGGGAGCTGTTTTTT. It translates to CASSPTRGGGELFF.

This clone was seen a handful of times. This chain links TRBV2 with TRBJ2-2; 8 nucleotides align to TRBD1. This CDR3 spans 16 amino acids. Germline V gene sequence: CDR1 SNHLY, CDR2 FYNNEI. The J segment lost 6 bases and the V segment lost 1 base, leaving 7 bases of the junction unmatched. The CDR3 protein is CASSEVGQGDSGELFF. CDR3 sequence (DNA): TGTGCCAGCAGTGAAGTAGGACAGGGAGATTCCGGGGAGCTGTTTTTT.

The CDR3 sequence is CASSQDSSGSYNEQFF. The DNA of the CDR3 is TGCGCCAGCAGCCAAGATTCTAGCGGCTCTTACAATGAGCAGTTCTTC. The V and J genes are TRBV4-1 and TRBJ2-1, with 7 nucleotides matching TRBD2. The ends lost 0 bases at V and 4 bases at J; junction bases unmatched: 6. Germline-derived CDR1 and CDR2 are MGHRA and YSYEKL. The CDR3 contains 16 residues.

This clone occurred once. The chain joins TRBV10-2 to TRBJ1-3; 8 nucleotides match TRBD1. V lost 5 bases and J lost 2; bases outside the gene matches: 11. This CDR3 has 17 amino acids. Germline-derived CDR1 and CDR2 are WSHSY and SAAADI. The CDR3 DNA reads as TGCGCCAGCAGTTATACTACCGGGACAGGCGCTGGAAACACCATATATTTT. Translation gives CASSYTTGTGAGNTIYF.

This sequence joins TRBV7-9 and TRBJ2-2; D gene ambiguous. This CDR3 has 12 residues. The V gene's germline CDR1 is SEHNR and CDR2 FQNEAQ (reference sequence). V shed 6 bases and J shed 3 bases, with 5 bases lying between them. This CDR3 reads CASSRDTGELFF. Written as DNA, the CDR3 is TGTGCCAGCAGTCGGGACACCGGGGAGCTGTTTTTT.

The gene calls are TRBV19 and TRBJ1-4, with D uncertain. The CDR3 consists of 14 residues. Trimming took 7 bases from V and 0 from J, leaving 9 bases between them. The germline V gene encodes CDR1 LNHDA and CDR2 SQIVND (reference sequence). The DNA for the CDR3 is TGTGCCAGTAAGCAGACTTCAACTAATGAAAAACTGTTTTTT. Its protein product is CASKQTSTNEKLFF.

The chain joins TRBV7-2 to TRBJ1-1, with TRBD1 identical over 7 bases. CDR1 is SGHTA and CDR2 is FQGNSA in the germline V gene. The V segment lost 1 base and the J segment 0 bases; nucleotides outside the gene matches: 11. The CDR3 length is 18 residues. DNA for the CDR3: TGTGCCAGCAGCTTAGAACGTATAACAGGGGCCTTGAACACTGAAGCTTTCTTT. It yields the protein CASSLERITGALNTEAFF.

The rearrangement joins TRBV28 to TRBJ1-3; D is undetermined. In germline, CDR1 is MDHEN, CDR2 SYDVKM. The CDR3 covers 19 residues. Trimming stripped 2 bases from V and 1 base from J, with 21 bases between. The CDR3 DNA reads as TGTGCCAGCAGTTTAAGTTCCTCCCTGGTTGGAGGGTCTGGAAACACCATATATTTT. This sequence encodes CASSLSSSLVGGSGNTIYF.